This entry concerns a single T cell receptor beta chain. The length of the CDR3 is 16 residues. Germline CDR1 KGHSH, CDR2 LQKENI. Trimming left V 2 bases short and J 6 bases short, with 17 bases between. The sample is drawn from a study of blood T cell repertoires in COVID-19. Study-wide context: Sites across the United States, Italy and Spain contributed samples from acute and convalescent COVID-19. T cells, B-cell-depleted T cells, or PBMCs provided the cDNA or gDNA that served as material.

Authors' processing steps: The assay estimated nucleated cells by amplifying reference gene primers. The repertoire was sequenced with immunoSEQ multiplex PCR; TCRdb's copy has only in-frame clones and lacks some. V, J and clone size were drawn from that table, and D and trimming were deduced from the DNA. The data show about 260,000 clones, around 82% seen once. This TCR was sampled from a human donor in a cohort sampled during active COVID-19. Sequenced material: peripheral blood. The V gene is TRBV18, the J gene TRBJ2-4; D may be TRBD2 (7 bases). CDR3: CASSPWGRGFPNIQYF. The CDR3 bases are TGTGCCAGCTCACCATGGGGGAGGGGGTTCCCAAACATTCAGTACTTC. Looking up the rest from reference TRBV18 and TRBJ2-4 gives the full variable domain: NAGVMQNPRHLVRRRGQEARLRCSPMKGHSHVYWYRQLPEEGLKFMVYLQKENIIDESGMPKERFSAEFPKEGPSILRIQQVVRGDSAAYFCASSPWGRGFPNIQYFGAGTRLSVL.